The source of this T cell receptor beta chain is a study of OX40 agonist ivuxolimab in advanced cancers. The wider study: Patients received ivuxolimab, an intravenous treatment, every 2 weeks at 0.01 to 10 mg/kg.

Here immunoSEQ multiplex PCR was the method, and the copy in TCRdb shows in-frame clones only, minus some. The profile covers 95,000 to 150,000 clones, with 92% appearing a single time and more than 0.7% taken by the ten largest. V was pared by 7 bases and J by 11 bases, with 10 bases between. In germline, CDR1 is MDHEN, CDR2 SYDVKM. This CDR3 region has 10 residues. Notes on the study in general: Compared with others, partial responders at 0.1-3.0 mg/kg displayed clonal expansion among the lowest.

Of note for this clone: The antigen is unknown.

The TCR comes from an adult with an advanced solid tumor such as melanoma, head and neck, liver or kidney cancer. This rearrangement joins TRBV28 to TRBJ2-3; possible D gene TRBD2, 6 bases. Sequencing was performed on CD4+ or CD8+ T cells sorted from blood, taken in a trial of the OX40 agonist ivuxolimab. CDR3 nucleotide sequence: TGTGCCAGCACGGACGGGAGGCAGTATTTT. It is translated as CASTDGRQYF.